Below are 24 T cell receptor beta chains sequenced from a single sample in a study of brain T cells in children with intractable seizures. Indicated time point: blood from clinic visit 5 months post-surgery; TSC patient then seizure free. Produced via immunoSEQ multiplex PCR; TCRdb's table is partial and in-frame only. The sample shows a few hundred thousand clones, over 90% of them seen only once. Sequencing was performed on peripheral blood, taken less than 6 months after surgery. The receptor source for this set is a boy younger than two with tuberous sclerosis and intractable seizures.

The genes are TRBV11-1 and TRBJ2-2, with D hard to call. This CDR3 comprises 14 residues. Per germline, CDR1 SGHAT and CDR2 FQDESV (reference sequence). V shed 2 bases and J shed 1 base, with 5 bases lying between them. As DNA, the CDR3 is TGTGCCAGCAGCTTACAAGGGAACACCGGGGAGCTGTTTTTT. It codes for CASSLQGNTGELFF.

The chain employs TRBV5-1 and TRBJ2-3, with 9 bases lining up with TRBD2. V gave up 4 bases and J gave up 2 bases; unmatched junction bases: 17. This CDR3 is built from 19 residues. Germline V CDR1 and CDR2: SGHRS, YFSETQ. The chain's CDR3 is CASSTRARRGGHITDTQYF. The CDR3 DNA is TGCGCCAGCAGCACGAGGGCTAGGCGGGGGGGCCATATCACAGATACGCAGTATTTT.

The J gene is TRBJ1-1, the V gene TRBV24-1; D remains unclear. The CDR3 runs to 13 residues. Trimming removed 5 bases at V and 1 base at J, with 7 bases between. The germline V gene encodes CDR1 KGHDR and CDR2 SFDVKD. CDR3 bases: TGTGCCACCAGTGTCGGCTGGAACACTGAAGCTTTCTTT. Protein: CATSVGWNTEAFF.

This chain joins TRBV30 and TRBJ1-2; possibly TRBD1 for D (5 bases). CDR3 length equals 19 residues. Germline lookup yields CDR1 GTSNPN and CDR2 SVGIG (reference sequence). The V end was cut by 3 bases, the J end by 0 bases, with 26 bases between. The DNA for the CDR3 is TGTGCCTGGAGCCCACCCGGAGGGGTCGGACTCTCCTCTAACTATGGCTACACCTTC. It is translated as CAWSPPGGVGLSSNYGYTF.

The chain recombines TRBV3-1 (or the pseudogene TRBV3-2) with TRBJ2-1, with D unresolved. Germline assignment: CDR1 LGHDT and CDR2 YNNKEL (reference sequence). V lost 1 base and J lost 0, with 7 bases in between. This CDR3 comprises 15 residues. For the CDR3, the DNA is TGTGCCAGCAGCCAAGCAAGCGCCTCCTACAATGAGCAGTTCTTC. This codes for CASSQASASYNEQFF.

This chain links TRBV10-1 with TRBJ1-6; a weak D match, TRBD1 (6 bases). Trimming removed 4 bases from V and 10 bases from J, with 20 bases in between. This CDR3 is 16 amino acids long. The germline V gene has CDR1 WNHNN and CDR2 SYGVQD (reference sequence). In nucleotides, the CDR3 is TGCGCCAGCAGTGGTTCACCGGGACAACTATCATCACCCCTCCACTTT. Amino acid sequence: CASSGSPGQLSSPLHF.

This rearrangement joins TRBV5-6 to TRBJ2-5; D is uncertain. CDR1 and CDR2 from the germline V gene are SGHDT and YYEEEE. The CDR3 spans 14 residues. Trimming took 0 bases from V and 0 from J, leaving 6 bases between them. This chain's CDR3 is CASSLALDQETQYF. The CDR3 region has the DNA TGTGCCAGCAGCTTGGCCTTGGACCAAGAGACCCAGTACTTC. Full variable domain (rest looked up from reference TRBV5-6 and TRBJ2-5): DAGVTQSPTHLIKTRGQQVTLRCSPKSGHDTVSWYQQALGQGPQFIFQYYEEEERQRGNFPDRFSGHQFPNYSSELNVNALLLGDSALYLCASSLALDQETQYFGPGTRLLVL.

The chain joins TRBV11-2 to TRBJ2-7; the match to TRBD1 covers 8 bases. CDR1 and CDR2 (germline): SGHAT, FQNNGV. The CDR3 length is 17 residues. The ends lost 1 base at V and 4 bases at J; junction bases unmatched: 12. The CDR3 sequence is CASSLGTGGTDSYEQYF. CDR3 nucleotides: TGTGCCAGCAGCTTAGGCACAGGGGGGACCGATAGTTACGAGCAGTACTTC.

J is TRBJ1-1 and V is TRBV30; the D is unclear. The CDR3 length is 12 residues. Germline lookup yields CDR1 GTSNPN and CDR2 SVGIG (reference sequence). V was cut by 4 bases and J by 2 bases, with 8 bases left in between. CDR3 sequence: CAWTPSNTEAFF. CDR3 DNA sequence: TGTGCCTGGACCCCAAGCAACACTGAAGCTTTCTTT. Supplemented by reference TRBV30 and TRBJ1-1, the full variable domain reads SQTIHQWPATLVQPVGSPLSLECTVEGTSNPNLYWYRQAAGRGLQLLFYSVGIGQISSEVPQNLSASRPQDRQFILSSKKLLLSDSGFYLCAWTPSNTEAFFGQGTRLTVV.

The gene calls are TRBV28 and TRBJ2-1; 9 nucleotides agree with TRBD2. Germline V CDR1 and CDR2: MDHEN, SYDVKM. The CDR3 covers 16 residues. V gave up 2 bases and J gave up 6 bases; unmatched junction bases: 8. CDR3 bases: TGTGCCAGCAGTTTAAGTCTGACTAGCGGTCTCAATGAGCAGTTCTTC. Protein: CASSLSLTSGLNEQFF.

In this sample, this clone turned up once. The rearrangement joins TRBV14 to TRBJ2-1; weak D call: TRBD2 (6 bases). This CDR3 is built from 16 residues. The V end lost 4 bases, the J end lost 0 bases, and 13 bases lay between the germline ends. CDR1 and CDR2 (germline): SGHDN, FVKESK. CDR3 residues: CASSRTGVSSYNEQFF. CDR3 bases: TGTGCCAGCAGCCGGACGGGGGTTTCCTCCTACAATGAGCAGTTCTTC.

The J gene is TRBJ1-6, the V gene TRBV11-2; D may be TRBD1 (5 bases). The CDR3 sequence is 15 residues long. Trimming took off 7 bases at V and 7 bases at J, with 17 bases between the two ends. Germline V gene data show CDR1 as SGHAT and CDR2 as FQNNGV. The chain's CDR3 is CASTKGDRVNSPLHF. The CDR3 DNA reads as TGTGCCAGCACTAAAGGGGACCGCGTAAATTCACCCCTCCACTTT.

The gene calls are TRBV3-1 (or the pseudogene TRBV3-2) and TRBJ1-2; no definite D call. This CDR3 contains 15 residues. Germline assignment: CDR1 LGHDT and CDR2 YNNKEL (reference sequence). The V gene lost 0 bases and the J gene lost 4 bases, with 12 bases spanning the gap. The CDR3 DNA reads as TGTGCCAGCAGCCAAGATTCGGGAGGTGGCTATGGCTACACCTTC. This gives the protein CASSQDSGGGYGYTF.

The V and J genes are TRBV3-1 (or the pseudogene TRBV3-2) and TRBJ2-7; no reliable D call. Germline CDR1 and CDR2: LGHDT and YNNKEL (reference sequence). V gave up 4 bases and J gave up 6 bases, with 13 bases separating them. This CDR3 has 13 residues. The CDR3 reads CASSPTGGGEQYF. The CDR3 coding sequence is TGTGCCAGCAGCCCGACTGGCGGCGGCGAGCAGTACTTC.

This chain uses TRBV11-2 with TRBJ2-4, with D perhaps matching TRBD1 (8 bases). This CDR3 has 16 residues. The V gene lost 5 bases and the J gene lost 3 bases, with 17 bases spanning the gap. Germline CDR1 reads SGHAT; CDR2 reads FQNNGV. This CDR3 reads CASSGNTGGGKNIQYF. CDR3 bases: TGTGCCAGCAGCGGTAACACAGGGGGGGGCAAAAACATTCAGTACTTC.

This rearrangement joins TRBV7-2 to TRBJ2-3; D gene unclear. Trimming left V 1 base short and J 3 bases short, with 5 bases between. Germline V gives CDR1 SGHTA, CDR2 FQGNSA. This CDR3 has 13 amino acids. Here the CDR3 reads CASSLGATDTQYF. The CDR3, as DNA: TGTGCCAGCAGCTTAGGGGCTACAGATACGCAGTATTTT.

DNA for the CDR3: TGTGCCAGCAGGGCCCTGGTCGGGACAAGGAACACCGGGGAGCTGTTTTTT. This codes for CASRALVGTRNTGELFF. V usage is TRBV11-2 and J usage is TRBJ2-2, with a tentative D call TRBD1 (6 bases). Trimming pared 6 bases from V and 1 base from J, leaving 18 bases between. The CDR3 spans 17 residues. Germline V gene sequence: CDR1 SGHAT, CDR2 FQNNGV.

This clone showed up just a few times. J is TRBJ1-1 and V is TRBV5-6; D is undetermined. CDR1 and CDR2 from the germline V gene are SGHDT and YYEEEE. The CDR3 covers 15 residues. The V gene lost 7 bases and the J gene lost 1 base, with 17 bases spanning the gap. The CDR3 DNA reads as TGTGCCAGCGGCAGCTCCGGCAGGAGGAACACTGAAGCTTTCTTT. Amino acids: CASGSSGRRNTEAFF.

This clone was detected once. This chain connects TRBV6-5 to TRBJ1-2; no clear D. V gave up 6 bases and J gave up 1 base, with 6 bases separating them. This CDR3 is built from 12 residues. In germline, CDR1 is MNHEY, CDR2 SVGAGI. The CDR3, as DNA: TGTGCCAGCAGGGAGGTTAACTATGGCTACACCTTC. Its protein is CASREVNYGYTF.

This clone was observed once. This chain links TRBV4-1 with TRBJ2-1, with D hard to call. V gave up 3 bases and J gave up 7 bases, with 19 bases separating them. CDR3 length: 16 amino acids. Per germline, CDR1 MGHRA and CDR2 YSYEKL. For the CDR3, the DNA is TGCGCCAGCAGCCAGATAAGTGTGGGATGGTGGAATGAGCAGTTCTTC. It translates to CASSQISVGWWNEQFF.

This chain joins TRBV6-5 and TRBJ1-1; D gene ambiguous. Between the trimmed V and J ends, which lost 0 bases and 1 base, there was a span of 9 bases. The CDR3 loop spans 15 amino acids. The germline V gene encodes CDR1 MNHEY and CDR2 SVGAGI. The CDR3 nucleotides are TGTGCCAGCAGTTACTCTGGGAGGGAGAACACTGAAGCTTTCTTT. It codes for CASSYSGRENTEAFF.

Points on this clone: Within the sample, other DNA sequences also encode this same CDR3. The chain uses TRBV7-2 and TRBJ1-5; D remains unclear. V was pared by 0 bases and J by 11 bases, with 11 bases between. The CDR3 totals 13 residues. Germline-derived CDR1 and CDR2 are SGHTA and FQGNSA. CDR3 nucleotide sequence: TGTGCCAGCAGCTTAGCGGGAGGTGGGGCCCAGCATTTT. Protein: CASSLAGGGAQHF.

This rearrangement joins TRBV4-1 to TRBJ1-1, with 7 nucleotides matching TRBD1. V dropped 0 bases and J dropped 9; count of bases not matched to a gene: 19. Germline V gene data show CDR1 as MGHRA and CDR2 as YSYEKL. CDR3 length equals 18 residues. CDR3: CASSQDNRDTPDRKKAFF. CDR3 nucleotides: TGCGCCAGCAGCCAAGATAATCGAGACACCCCGGACAGGAAGAAAGCTTTCTTT.

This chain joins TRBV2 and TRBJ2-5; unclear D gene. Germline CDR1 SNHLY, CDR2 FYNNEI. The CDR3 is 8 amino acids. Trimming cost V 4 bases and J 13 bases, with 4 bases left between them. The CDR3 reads CASSVRYF. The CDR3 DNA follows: TGTGCCAGCAGTGTACGGTACTTC.